This TCR beta chain comes out of a study of blood T cells in healthy people across ages. Study-wide findings and caveats: Across the age range, TCR beta diversity per million T cells fell in a roughly linear way.

The use of a sample-barcoded 5' primer and a J-beta primer mix characterized a second PCR of about 7 to 12 cycles. MiXCR was run by TCRdb on the 5' RACE reads, yielding one entry per CDR3 protein. The sample includes approximately 940,000 distinct CDR3 sequences, around 48% seen only once; the top ten take roughly an eighth. About this clonotype itself: Antigen specificity is unknown.

The origin of this receptor is a man younger than 40 in good health. Input material: blood.

The chain's CDR3 is CSAAGAGAHGYTF. CDR3 bases: TGCAGCGCCGCAGGGGCCGGGGCACATGGCTACACCTTC. V and J are TRBV29-1 and TRBJ1-2, with a tentative D call TRBD1 (6 bases). Germline assignment: CDR1 SQVTM and CDR2 ANQGSEA. Deletions cut 7 bases from V and 6 bases from J, with 18 bases between. The CDR3 is 13 residues long.